Below, one T cell receptor (beta chain) is given with its context. Its target is not known. Germline is not matched at one junction end, which may reflect a read error. This CDR3 is built from 16 residues. CDR3 regions of TCR beta were amplified from RNA transcripts. After a first-round RT-PCR with HTBI primers, a second-round multiplex PCR was run. MiXCR was run by TCRdb on the multiplex PCR reads, yielding one entry per CDR3 protein. In the table there are hundreds of thousands of distinct CDR3 sequences, 22% of which are singletons. The data are from a study of Graves' ophthalmopathy and Graves' hyperthyroidism. Whole-study results and caveats: A majority of expanded thyroid clonotypes exceeding 0.001 frequency were likewise present in blood. For separating ophthalmopathy from stable hyperthyroidism, a 13-signature model gave 85% to 90% sensitivity and about 80% specificity. The study's model predicted ophthalmopathy progression at roughly 64% sensitivity and approximately 72% specificity.

New diagnoses, under 2 months' duration, and ages 18 to 65 characterized the hyperthyroidism patients. This TCR was sampled from a woman in her late teens or twenties with stable Graves' hyperthyroidism. Some clones in this sample may be carry-over from other donors' samples. The specimen sequenced was peripheral blood. The rearrangement uses TRBV12-3 or TRBV12-4 and TRBJ2-2; a weak D match, TRBD2 (5 bases). CDR3 DNA sequence: TGTGCCAGCAGTTTAGAGGAGTTCGCGAACTCCGGGGATCTGTTTTTT. Residues: CASSLEEFANSGDLFF.